This T cell receptor beta chain was captured in a study of HIV-infected children after antiretroviral therapy interruption. Study summary: Most children had recorded EBV and CMV exposure.

At least ten counts were recorded for this clonotype. Unique molecular identifiers were included in an RNA-based 3' RACE TCR library. TCRdb re-called the 3' RACE reads through MiXCR, storing one row per CDR3 protein. The sample yields some 7,300 distinct CDR3 sequences, about a sixth seen once. As to treatment: PENTA 11 planned treatment interruption arm or continuous ART arm. At least 24 weeks of at least three-drug ART, in children 2 to 15 years. The sequence came from a pool of human donors with HIV. The sequences come from CD45RO+ CD8+ T cells from PBMCs, pooled from several time points, collected from a donor given antiretroviral therapy, either interrupted or continuous. Subset denoted: memory CD8+ CD45RO+ CD45RA- T cells.

The CDR3: CASISGYEETQYF. CDR3 sequence (DNA): TGTGCCAGCATCTCAGGTTATGAAGAGACCCAGTACTTC. V gene TRBV6-8 combines with J gene TRBJ2-5; D gene ambiguous. The CDR3 spans 13 residues. Germline-derived CDR1 and CDR2 are MNHGY and SAAAGT. The germline V and J ends were trimmed by 7 bases and 3 bases, with 12 bases remaining between them.